These 4 T cell receptor beta chains originate from one sample sequenced in a study of blood T cell repertoires in COVID-19. TCRdb's copy holds only in-frame clones and misses some; the assay was immunoSEQ multiplex PCR. The sample has some 120,000 clones, roughly nine tenths seen once; the top ten hold approximately 4.6%. Sequencing used peripheral blood. These receptor sequences come from a man in his 60s with COVID-19, enrolled during active disease.

This clone showed up just once. The chain uses TRBV5-1 and TRBJ2-7, with TRBD1 matching 8 bases. In germline, CDR1 is SGHRS, CDR2 YFSETQ. V shed 0 bases, J shed 6 bases, and the junction held 11 bases outside the gene matches. The CDR3 has 16 amino acids. Here the CDR3 reads CASSLAPPGTGGEQYF. In DNA, the CDR3 is TGCGCCAGCAGCTTGGCTCCTCCTGGGACAGGCGGCGAGCAGTACTTC. The whole variable domain, remainder taken from reference TRBV5-1 and TRBJ2-7, is KAGVTQTPRYLIKTRGQQVTLSCSPISGHRSVSWYQQTPGQGLQFLFEYFSETQRNKGNFPGRFSGRQFSNSRSEMNVSTLELGDSALYLCASSLAPPGTGGEQYFGPGTRLTVT.

This clone was recorded at least ten times. The chain couples TRBV7-8 to TRBJ1-2, with TRBD1 matching 10 bases. The V gene end was trimmed by 4 bases and the J gene end by 6 bases; junction bases not matched to a gene: 8. The CDR3 is made up of 15 amino acids. The germline V gene encodes CDR1 SGHVS and CDR2 FQNEAQ. The CDR3 region has the DNA TGTGCCAGCAGCTCTAGACAGGGGGCGCTGAATGGCTACACCTTC. This encodes CASSSRQGALNGYTF.

This clone has just one count. This rearrangement joins TRBV15 to TRBJ2-1; D perhaps matches TRBD2 (6 bases). The CDR3 contains 15 residues. V was pared by 4 bases and J by 2 bases, with 12 bases between. Germline V CDR1 and CDR2: LNHNV, YYDKDF (reference sequence). CDR3: CATSTLGGTYNEQFF. CDR3 bases: TGTGCCACCAGCACCTTGGGGGGTACCTACAATGAGCAGTTCTTC.

The table lists this clone with a count of one. The rearrangement links TRBV4-3 to TRBJ2-1, with 8 bases that match TRBD2. Germline loops: CDR1 LGHNA, CDR2 YSLEER. This CDR3 spans 18 amino acids. V dropped 4 bases and J dropped 8; count of bases not matched to a gene: 19. This chain's CDR3 is CASSLGTGSLAEMDEQFF. CDR3 in DNA: TGCGCCAGCAGCCTCGGGACCGGGTCACTAGCGGAGATGGATGAGCAGTTCTTC.